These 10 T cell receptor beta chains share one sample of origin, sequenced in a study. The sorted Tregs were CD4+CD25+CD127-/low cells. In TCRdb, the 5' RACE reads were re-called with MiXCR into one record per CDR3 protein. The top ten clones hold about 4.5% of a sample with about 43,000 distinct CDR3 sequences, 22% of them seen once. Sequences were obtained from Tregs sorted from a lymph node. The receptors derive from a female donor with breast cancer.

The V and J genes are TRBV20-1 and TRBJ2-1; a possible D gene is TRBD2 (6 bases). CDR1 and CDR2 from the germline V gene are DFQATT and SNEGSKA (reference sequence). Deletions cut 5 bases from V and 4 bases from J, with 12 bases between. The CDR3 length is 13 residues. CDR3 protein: CSAARAGYNEQFF. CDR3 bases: TGCAGTGCTGCGAGGGCGGGATACAATGAGCAGTTCTTC.

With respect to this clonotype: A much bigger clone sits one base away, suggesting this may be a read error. DNA for the CDR3: TGTGCCTGCAGTGCTATGTGGGGGGCTGGACAGCCCCAGCATTTT. Encoded protein: CACSAMWGAGQPQHF. V gene TRBV6-1 combines with J gene TRBJ1-5; D might be TRBD1 (6 bases). The CDR3 loop spans 15 amino acids. Germline CDR1 and CDR2: MNHNS and SASEGT.

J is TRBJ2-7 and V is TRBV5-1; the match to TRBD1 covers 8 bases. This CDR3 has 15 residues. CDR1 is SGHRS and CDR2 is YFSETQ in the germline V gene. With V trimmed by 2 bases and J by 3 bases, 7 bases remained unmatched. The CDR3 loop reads CASSFGSGGIYEQYF. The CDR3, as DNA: TGCGCCAGCAGCTTCGGGTCAGGGGGCATCTACGAGCAGTACTTC.

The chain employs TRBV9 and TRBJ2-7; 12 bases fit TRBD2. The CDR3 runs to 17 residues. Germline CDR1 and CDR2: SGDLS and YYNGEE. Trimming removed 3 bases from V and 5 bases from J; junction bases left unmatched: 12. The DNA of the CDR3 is TGTGCCAGCAGCGCCCCGGGACTAGCGGGCTTAAGCGACGAGCAGTACTTC. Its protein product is CASSAPGLAGLSDEQYF.

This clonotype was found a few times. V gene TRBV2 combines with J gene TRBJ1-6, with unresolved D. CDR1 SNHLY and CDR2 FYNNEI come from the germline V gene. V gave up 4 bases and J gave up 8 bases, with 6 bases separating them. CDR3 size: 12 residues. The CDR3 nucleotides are TGTGCCAGCAGTGTGGGTGATTCACCCCTCCACTTT. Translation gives CASSVGDSPLHF.

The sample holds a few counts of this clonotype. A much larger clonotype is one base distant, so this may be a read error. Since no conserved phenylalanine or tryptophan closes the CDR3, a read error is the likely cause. DNA of the CDR3: TGCAGCGCAGGGGGGGGGACCTACGAGCAGTACTAC. It translates to CSAGGGTYEQYY. The rearrangement links TRBV29-1 to TRBJ2-7, with D possibly called TRBD1 or TRBD2 (7 bases each). Germline lookup yields CDR1 SQVTM and CDR2 ANQGSEA. V lost 7 bases and J 2 bases, leaving 12 bases between the germline ends. This CDR3 has 12 residues.

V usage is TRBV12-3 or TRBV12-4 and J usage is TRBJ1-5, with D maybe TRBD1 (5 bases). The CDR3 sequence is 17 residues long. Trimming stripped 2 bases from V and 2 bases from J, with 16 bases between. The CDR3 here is CASSLWGGKKGNQPQHF. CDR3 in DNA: TGTGCCAGCAGTTTATGGGGCGGTAAAAAGGGCAATCAGCCCCAGCATTTT.

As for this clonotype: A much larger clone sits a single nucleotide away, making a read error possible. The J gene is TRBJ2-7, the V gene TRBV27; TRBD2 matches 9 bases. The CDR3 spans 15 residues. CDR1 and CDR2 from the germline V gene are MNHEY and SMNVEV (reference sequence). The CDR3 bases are TGTGCCTGCAGTTCGCGGGGGGGACGAACCTACGAGCAGTACTTC. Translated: CACSSRGGRTYEQYF.

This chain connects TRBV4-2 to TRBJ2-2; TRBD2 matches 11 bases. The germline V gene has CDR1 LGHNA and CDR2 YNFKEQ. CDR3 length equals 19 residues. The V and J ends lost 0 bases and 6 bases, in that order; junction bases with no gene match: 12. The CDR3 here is CASSQDPIRLAGGSGELFF. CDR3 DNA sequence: TGTGCCAGCAGCCAAGATCCTATCCGGCTAGCGGGAGGTTCCGGGGAGCTGTTTTTT.

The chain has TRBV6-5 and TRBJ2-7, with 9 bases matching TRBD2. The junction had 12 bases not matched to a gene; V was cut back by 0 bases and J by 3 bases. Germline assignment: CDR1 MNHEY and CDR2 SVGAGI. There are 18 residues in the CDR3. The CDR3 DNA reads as TGTGCCAGCAGTTACTCAGACTGGTCAGGCGGGAGGGTCTACGAGCAGTACTTC. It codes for CASSYSDWSGGRVYEQYF.